One sample yielded the 10 T cell receptor beta chains listed below, sequenced in a study of T cells in Graves' hyperthyroidism and ophthalmopathy. The TCR beta CDR3 regions underwent amplification using RNA transcripts as the source. HTBI primers were employed in a first-round RT-PCR of the TCR CDR3. One entry per CDR3 protein, called by TCRdb with MiXCR from the multiplex PCR reads. The data contain approximately 400,000 distinct CDR3 sequences, 11% to 15% of them seen just once; the ten biggest clones take up 9.5% to 11%. The source material was blood. These receptors were taken from a woman aged 60-75 years with Graves' hyperthyroidism.

There are a few counts of this clonotype. The rearrangement joins TRBV10-3 to TRBJ2-7; 14 bases are a match to TRBD2. Germline V gene lookup returns CDR1 ENHRY and CDR2 SYGVKD. The CDR3 contains 17 residues. The V and J ends lost 3 bases and 3 bases, in that order; junction bases with no gene match: 7. Here the CDR3 reads CAISDPGTSGSVYEQYF. The DNA for the CDR3 is TGTGCCATCAGTGACCCCGGGACTAGCGGGAGTGTCTACGAGCAGTACTTC.

This clonotype was recorded many times. The chain joins TRBV12-3 or TRBV12-4 to TRBJ2-7; 9 nucleotides match TRBD2. This CDR3 has 14 residues. Trimming cost V 5 bases and J 4 bases; bases outside gene matches: 6. The CDR3 nucleotides read TGTGCCAGCAGTCCGCTAGCGGGGATTTACGAGCAGTACTTC. This codes for CASSPLAGIYEQYF.

This clonotype has more than one count but fewer than ten. This chain joins TRBV6-1 and TRBJ2-7, with 12 positions matching TRBD2. Germline V CDR1 and CDR2: MNHNS, SASEGT. V shed 7 bases, J shed 1 base, and the junction held 11 bases outside the gene matches. This CDR3 region has 17 residues. The CDR3 here is CASKAGTSGLKSYEQYF. The CDR3 bases are TGTGCCAGCAAGGCCGGGACTAGCGGGCTCAAATCCTACGAGCAGTACTTC.

Only a few counts were recorded for this clonotype. The CDR3 loop is CASSSISGVTGELFF. For the CDR3, the DNA is TGTGCCAGCAGCTCAATTTCAGGGGTCACCGGGGAGCTGTTTTTT. The rearrangement links TRBV7-3 to TRBJ2-2; tentatively, D is TRBD1 (6 bases). CDR1 and CDR2 from the germline V gene are SGHTA and FQGTGA. This CDR3 is 15 amino acids long. Trimming cost V 4 bases and J 4 bases, with 13 bases left between them.

This clonotype was found many times. The chain couples TRBV3-1 to TRBJ2-5; D possibly uses TRBD1 or TRBD2 (5 bases each). The germline CDR1 and CDR2 sequences are LGHDT and YNNKEL (reference sequence). The V gene lost 5 bases and the J gene lost 2 bases, with 6 bases spanning the gap. This CDR3 is 12 amino acids long. CDR3 sequence reads: CASSWGQETQYF. The CDR3 DNA is TGTGCCAGCAGCTGGGGGCAAGAGACCCAGTACTTC.

The V call is TRBV5-4, the J call TRBJ2-1; 9 bases line up with TRBD2. The CDR3 is 16 amino acids. V lost 0 bases, J lost 2 bases, and 3 bases stayed unmatched. CDR1 SGHNT and CDR2 YYREEE come from the germline V gene (reference sequence). CDR3 region: CASSLASSGAYNEQFF. The CDR3 DNA is TGTGCCAGCAGCTTGGCTTCTAGCGGGGCCTACAATGAGCAGTTCTTC.

The chain recombines TRBV24-1 with TRBJ2-1; 11 bases map to TRBD2. CDR3 length equals 16 residues. V dropped 4 bases and J dropped 5; count of bases not matched to a gene: 6. Per the germline V gene, CDR1 is KGHDR and CDR2 is SFDVKD. The CDR3 loop reads CATSDTSGSRNNEQFF. CDR3 coding DNA: TGTGCCACCAGTGACACTAGCGGGAGTCGCAACAATGAGCAGTTCTTC.

This clonotype was picked up many times. The chain links TRBV3-1 to TRBJ1-1; no clear D gene. Trimming shortened V by 4 bases and J by 7 bases, and 16 bases separated the two germline ends. This CDR3 is 14 amino acids long. Germline CDR1 and CDR2: LGHDT and YNNKEL (reference sequence). The CDR3 loop is CASSLRLEGLEAFF. The CDR3 DNA sequence: TGTGCCAGCAGCCTGCGTTTGGAGGGCCTTGAAGCTTTCTTT. Looking up the rest from reference TRBV3-1 and TRBJ1-1 gives the full variable domain: DTAVSQTPKYLVTQMGNDKSIKCEQNLGHDTMYWYKQDSKKFLKIMFSYNNKELIINETVPNRFSPKSPDKAHLNLHINSLELGDSAVYFCASSLRLEGLEAFFGQGTRLTVV.

This clonotype was recorded a few times. The chain links TRBV10-3 to TRBJ2-2; 10 bases are a match to TRBD1. V dropped 6 bases and J dropped 0; count of bases not matched to a gene: 7. This CDR3 spans 17 amino acids. CDR1 is ENHRY and CDR2 is SYGVKD in the germline V gene. CDR3 nucleotide sequence: TGTGCCATCAGAGCTCGGACAGGGGGTACGAACACCGGGGAGCTGTTTTTT. Translation: CAIRARTGGTNTGELFF.

This clonotype was detected ten times or more. The V gene is TRBV11-2, the J gene TRBJ2-2; D remains ambiguous. The V and J ends lost 1 base and 1 base respectively, with 22 bases between them. This CDR3 spans 20 amino acids. The V gene's germline CDR1 is SGHAT and CDR2 FQNNGV. CDR3: CASSLVGPGNPTENTGELFF. The DNA of the CDR3 is TGTGCCAGCAGCTTAGTGGGCCCCGGTAATCCCACAGAGAACACCGGGGAGCTGTTTTTT. Based on the CDR3 plus reference TRBV11-2 and TRBJ2-2, the full variable domain is EAGVAQSPRYKIIEKRQSVAFWCNPISGHATLYWYQQILGQGPKLLIQFQNNGVVDDSQLPKDRFSAERLKGVDSTLKIQPAKLEDSAVYLCASSLVGPGNPTENTGELFFGEGSRLTVL.